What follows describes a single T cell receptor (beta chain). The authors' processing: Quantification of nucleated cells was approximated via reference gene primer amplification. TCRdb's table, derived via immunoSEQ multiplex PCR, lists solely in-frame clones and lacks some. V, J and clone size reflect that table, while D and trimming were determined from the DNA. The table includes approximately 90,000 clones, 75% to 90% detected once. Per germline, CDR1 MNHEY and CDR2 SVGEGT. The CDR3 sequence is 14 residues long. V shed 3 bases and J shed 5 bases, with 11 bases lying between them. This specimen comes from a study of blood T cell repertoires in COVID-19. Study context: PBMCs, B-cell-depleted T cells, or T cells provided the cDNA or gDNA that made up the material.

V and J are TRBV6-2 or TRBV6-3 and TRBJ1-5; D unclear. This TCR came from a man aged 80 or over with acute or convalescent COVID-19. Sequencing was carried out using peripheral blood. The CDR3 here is CASSYAEEYQPQHF. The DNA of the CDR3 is TGTGCCAGCAGTTATGCGGAGGAATATCAGCCCCAGCATTTT.